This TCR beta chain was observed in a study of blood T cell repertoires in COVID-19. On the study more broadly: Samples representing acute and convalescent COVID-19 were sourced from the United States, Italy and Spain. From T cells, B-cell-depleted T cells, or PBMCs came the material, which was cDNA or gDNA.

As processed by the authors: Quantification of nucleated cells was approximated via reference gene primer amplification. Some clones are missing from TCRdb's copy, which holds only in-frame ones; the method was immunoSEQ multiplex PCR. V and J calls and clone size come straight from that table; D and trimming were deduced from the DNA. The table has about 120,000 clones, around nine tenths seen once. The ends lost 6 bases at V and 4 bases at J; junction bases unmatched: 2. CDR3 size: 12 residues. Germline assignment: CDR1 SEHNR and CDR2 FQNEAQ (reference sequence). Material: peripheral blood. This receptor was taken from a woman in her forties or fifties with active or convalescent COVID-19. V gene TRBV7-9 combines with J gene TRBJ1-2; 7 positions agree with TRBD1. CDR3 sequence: CASRWDSYGYTF. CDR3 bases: TGTGCCAGCAGGTGGGACAGCTATGGCTACACCTTC.